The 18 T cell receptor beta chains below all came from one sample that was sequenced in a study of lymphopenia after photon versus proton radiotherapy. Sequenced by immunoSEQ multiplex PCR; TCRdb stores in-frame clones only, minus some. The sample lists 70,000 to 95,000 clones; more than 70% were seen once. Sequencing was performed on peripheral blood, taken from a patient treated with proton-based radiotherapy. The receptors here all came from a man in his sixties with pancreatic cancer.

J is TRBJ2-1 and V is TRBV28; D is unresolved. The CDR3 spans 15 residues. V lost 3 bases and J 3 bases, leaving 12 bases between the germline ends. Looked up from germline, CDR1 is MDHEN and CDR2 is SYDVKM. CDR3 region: CASSFEQTFYNEQFF. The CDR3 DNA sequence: TGTGCCAGCAGTTTTGAACAGACGTTCTACAATGAGCAGTTCTTC.

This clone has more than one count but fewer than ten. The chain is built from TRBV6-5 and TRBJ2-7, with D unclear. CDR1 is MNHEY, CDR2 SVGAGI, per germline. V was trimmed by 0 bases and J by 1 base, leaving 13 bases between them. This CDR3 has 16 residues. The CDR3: CASSYSLRTASYEQYF. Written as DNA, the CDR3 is TGTGCCAGCAGTTACTCTCTCCGGACGGCATCCTACGAGCAGTACTTC.

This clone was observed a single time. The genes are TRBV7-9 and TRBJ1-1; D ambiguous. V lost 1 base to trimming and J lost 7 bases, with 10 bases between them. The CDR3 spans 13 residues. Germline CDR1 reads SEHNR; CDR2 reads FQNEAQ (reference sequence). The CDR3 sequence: CASSLGGRGEAFF. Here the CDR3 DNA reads TGTGCCAGCAGCTTAGGGGGAAGAGGTGAAGCTTTCTTT.

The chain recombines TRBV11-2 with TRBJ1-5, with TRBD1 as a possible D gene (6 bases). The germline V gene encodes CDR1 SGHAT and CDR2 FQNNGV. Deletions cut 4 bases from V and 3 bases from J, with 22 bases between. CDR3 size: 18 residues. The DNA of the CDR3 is TGTGCCAGCAGCTCAAGTTTCGGGGACATCAGGATCAATCAGCCCCAGCATTTT. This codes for CASSSSFGDIRINQPQHF. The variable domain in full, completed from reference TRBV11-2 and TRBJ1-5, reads EAGVAQSPRYKIIEKRQSVAFWCNPISGHATLYWYQQILGQGPKLLIQFQNNGVVDDSQLPKDRFSAERLKGVDSTLKIQPAKLEDSAVYLCASSSSFGDIRINQPQHFGDGTRLSIL.

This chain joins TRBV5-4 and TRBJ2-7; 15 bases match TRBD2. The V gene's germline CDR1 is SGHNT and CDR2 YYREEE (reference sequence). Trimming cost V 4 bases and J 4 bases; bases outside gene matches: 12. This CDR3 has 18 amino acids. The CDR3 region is CASSLPGLAGGDGYEQYF. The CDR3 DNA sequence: TGTGCCAGCAGCCTACCAGGACTAGCGGGAGGGGATGGTTACGAGCAGTACTTC.

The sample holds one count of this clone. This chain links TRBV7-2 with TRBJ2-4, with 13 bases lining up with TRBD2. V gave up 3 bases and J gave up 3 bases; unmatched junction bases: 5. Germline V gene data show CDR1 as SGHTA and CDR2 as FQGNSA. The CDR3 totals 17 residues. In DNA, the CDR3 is TGTGCCAGCAGCTTTGCCGGGACTAGCGGGAACAAAAACATTCAGTACTTC. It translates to CASSFAGTSGNKNIQYF.

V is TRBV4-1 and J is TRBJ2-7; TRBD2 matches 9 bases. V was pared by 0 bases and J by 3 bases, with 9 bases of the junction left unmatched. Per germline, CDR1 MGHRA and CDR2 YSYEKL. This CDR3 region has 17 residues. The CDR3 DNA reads TGCGCCAGCAGCCAAGATCAGTCAAGGCGGGAGGGCTACGAGCAGTACTTC. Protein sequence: CASSQDQSRREGYEQYF.

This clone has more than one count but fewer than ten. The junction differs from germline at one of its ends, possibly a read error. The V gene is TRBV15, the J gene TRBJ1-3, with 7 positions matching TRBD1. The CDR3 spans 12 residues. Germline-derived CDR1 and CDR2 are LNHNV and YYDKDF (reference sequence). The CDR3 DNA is TGTGCCACCAGCAGAGCGACAGGGCTGGCGGATTTT. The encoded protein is CATSRATGLADF.

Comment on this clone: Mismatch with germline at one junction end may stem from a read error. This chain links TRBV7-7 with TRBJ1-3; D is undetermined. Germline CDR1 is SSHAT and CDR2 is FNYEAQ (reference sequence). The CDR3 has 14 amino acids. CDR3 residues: CASSPNQIQDTIYF. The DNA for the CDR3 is TGTGCTAGCAGCCCCAATCAGATCCAAGACACCATATATTTT.

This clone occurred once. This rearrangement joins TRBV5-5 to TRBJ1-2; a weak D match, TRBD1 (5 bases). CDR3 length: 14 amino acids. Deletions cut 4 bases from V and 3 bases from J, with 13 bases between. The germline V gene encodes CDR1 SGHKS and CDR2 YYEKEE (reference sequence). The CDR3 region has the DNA TGTGCCAGCAGCCCCGGGACGTATGACTATGGCTACACCTTC. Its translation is CASSPGTYDYGYTF.

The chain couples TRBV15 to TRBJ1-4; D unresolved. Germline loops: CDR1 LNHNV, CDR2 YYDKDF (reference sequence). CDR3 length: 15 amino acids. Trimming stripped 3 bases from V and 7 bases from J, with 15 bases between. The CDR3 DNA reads TGTGCCACCAGCAGGAGCCGGGCTAGAAGTGAAAAACTGTTTTTT. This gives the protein CATSRSRARSEKLFF.

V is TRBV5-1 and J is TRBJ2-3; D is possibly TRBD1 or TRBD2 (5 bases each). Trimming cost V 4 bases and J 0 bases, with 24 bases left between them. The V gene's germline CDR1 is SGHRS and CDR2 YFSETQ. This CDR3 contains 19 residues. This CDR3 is CASSPKRDGTIGSTDTQYF. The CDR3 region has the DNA TGCGCCAGCAGCCCGAAAAGGGACGGGACCATCGGCAGCACAGATACGCAGTATTTT.

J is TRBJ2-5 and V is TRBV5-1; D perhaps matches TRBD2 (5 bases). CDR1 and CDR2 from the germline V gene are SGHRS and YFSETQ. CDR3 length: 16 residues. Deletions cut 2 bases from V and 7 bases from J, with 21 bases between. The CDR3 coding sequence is TGCGCCAGCAGCTTTGAAATCTCTCGGGCCGAGGGGACCCAGTACTTC. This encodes CASSFEISRAEGTQYF.

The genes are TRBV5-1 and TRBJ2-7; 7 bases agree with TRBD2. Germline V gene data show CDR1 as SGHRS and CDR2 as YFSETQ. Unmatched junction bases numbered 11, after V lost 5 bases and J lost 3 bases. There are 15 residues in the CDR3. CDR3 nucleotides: TGCGCCAGCAGACCTATTATGGGGACTAACTACGAGCAGTACTTC. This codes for CASRPIMGTNYEQYF.

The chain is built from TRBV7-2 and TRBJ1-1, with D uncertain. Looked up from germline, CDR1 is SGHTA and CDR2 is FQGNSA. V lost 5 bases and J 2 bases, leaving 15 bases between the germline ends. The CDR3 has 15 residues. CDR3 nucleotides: TGTGCCAGCAGCCCAACTAATCGGCTTAACACTGAAGCTTTCTTT. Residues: CASSPTNRLNTEAFF.

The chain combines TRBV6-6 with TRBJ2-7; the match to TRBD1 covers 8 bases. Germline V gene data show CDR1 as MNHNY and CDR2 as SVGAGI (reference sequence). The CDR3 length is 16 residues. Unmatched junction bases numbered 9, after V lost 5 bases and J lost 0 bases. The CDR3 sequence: CASSTQGGRSSYEQYF. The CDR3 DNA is TGTGCCAGCAGTACACAGGGGGGTCGGAGCTCCTACGAGCAGTACTTC.

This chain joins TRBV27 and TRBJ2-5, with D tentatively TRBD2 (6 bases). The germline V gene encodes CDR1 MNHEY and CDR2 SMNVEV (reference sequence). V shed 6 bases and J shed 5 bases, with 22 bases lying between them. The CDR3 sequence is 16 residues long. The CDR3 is CASRKTPGLSRETQYF. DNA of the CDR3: TGTGCCAGCAGAAAAACTCCGGGACTTTCGAGGGAGACCCAGTACTTC.

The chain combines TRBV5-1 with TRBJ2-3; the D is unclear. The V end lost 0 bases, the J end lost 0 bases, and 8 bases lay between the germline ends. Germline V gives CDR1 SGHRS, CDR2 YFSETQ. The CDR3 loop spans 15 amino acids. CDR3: CASSLAWGSTDTQYF. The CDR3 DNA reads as TGCGCCAGCAGCTTGGCATGGGGAAGCACAGATACGCAGTATTTT.